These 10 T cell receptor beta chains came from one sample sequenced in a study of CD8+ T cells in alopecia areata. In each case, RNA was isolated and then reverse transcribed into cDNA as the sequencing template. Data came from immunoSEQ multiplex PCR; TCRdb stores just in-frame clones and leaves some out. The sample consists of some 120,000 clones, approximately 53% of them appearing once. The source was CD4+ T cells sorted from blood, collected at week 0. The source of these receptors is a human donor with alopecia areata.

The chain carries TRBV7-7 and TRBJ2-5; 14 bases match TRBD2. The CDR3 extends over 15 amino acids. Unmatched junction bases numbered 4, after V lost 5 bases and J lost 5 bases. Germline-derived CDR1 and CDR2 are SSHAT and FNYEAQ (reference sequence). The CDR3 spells CASSQGTSGSETQYF. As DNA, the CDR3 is TGTGCCAGCAGCCAAGGGACTAGCGGGAGTGAGACCCAGTACTTC.

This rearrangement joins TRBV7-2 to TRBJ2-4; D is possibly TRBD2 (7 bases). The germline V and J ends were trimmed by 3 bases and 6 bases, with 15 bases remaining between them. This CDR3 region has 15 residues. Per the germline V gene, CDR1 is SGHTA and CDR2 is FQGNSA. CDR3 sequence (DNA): TGTGCCAGCAGCTTGGGGGGCGGGAGCGCAAACATTCAGTACTTC. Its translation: CASSLGGGSANIQYF.

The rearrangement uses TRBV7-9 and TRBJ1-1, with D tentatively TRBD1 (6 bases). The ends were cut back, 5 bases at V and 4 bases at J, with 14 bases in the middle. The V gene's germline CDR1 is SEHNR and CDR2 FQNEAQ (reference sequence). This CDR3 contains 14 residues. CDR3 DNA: TGTGCCAGCAGCCCCTTAGGAGGGGGCACTGAAGCTTTCTTT. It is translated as CASSPLGGGTEAFF.

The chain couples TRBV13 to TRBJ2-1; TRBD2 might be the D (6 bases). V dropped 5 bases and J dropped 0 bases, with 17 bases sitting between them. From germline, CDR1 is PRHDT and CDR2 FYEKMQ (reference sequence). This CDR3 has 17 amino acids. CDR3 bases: TGTGCCAGCAGCCAGCTTTTGACTAGGAGCTCCTACAATGAGCAGTTCTTC. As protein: CASSQLLTRSSYNEQFF.

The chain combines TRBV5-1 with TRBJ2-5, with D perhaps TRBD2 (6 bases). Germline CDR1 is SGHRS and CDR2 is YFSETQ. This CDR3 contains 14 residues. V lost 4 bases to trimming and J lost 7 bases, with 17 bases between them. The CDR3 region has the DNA TGCGCCAGCAGCACCATAGCTAGGGGAGGGACCCAGTACTTC. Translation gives CASSTIARGGTQYF.

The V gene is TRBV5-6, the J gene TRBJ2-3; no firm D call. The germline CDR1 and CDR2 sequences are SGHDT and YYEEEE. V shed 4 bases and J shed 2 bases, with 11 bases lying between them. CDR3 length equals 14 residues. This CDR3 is CASSTLRVTDTQYF. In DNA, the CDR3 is TGTGCCAGCAGCACCCTGAGAGTCACAGATACGCAGTATTTT.

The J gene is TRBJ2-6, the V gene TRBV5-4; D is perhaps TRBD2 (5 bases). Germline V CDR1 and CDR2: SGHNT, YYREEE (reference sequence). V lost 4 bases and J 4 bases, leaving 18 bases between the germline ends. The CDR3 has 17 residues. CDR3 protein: CASSIRARGGGANVLTF. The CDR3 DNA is TGTGCCAGCAGCATCCGGGCTAGAGGAGGCGGGGCCAACGTCCTGACTTTC. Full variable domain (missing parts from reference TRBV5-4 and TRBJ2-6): ETGVTQSPTHLIKTRGQQVTLRCSSQSGHNTVSWYQQALGQGPQFIFQYYREEENGRGNFPPRFSGLQFPNYSSELNVNALELDDSALYLCASSIRARGGGANVLTFGAGSRLTVL.

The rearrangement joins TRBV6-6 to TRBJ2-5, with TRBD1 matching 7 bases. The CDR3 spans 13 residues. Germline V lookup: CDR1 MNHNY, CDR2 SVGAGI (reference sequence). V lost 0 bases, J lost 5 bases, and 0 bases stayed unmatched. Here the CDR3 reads CASSYSDRETQYF. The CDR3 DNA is TGTGCCAGCAGTTACTCGGACAGGGAGACCCAGTACTTC.

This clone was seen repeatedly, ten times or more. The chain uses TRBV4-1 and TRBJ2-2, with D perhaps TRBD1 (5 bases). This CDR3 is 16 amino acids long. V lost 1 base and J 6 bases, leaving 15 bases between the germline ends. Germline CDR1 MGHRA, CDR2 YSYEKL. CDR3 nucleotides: TGCGCCAGCAGCCAAGTGGACATGGGATTCCCCGGGGAGCTGTTTTTT. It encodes CASSQVDMGFPGELFF.

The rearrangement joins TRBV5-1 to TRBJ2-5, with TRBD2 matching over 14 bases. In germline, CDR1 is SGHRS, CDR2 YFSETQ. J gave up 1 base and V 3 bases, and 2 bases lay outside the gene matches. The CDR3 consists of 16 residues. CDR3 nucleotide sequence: TGCGCCAGCAGCTCCGGGACTAGCGGGGGCCAAGAGACCCAGTACTTC. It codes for CASSSGTSGGQETQYF.